The sequence of this T cell receptor beta chain was determined in a study of blood T cell repertoires in COVID-19 (dated by TCRdb to about 2020). A note on the overall study: The collaborator samples originated in the United States, Italy and Spain and spanned the acute and convalescent phases of COVID-19. The prospective study material was composed of cDNA or gDNA derived from T cells, B-cell-depleted T cells, or PBMCs. Deeply sampled blood TCRbeta repertoires from subjects exposed to, actively infected with, or recovered from COVID-19 were included in the dataset. The repertoires were released in a freely available public database meant as a resource for research on the immune response to SARS-CoV-2. The samples were drawn from two sources: the first 160 participants of the ongoing ImmuneRACE study, and 1,000 to 1,500 subjects contributed by 6 global collaborators. A de-identified subject ID, COVID-19 status, age in years and sex were almost always included in the sample metadata. HLA class I and class II types, where available, came from metadata supplied by the sample provider rather than from assay-based typing. The study at large found these results: Clinical and demographic metadata were provided uncurated, with the amount varying by source and participant.

The immunoSEQ Assay, a bias-controlled multiplex PCR, was used to amplify TCRbeta CDR3 regions from genomic DNA. As for the original processing: The number of nucleated cells in each sample was estimated by amplification of reference gene primers within the assay. To quantify the absolute abundance of each unique TCRbeta CDR3 rearrangement, sequence reads were collapsed and filtered. For each sample, productive Simpson clonality was calculated as the square root of Simpson's diversity index over productive rearrangements. The source is immuneACCESS, and TCRdb retained only in-frame sequences with V and J called. Part of the clones is not carried over; for the studies checked, unresolved V genes explain less than half of this, and the remainder is unexplained. Clone size and V and J calls were adopted from that table, with D and trimming inferred from the DNA. The sample table holds roughly 280,000 clones, of which around 83% were seen once. In total, the top ten clones hold 3.6% of the sample.

The germline V and J ends show losses of 4 bases and 1 base respectively, and no gene match explains 7 bases of the junction. The CDR3 has 17 amino acids, counting the end cysteine and phenylalanine. Just CDR3 DNA is preserved here, 51 bases in frame from base 1. This clone was picked up one time. Its antigen remains unidentified. Within one base of it there is no much larger clone, and no base qualities were kept. Each collaborating institution followed its own protocols to collect whole blood in K2EDTA tubes. For TCRbeta analysis, collaborator samples were shipped as frozen whole blood, as isolated PBMCs, or as DNA extracted from either sample type.

The clonotype comes from a man between 18 and 29 years old with active or convalescent COVID-19. Sequenced sample: peripheral blood. The chain links TRBV5-3 with TRBJ2-7; 14 central bases correspond to TRBD2. TRBV5-3 is assigned to the ORF class and has an uncertain function. The CDR3 reads CARSHGGLAGGSYEQYF. The bases read TGTGCCAGAAGCCACGGAGGACTAGCGGGAGGTTCCTACGAGCAGTACTTC.